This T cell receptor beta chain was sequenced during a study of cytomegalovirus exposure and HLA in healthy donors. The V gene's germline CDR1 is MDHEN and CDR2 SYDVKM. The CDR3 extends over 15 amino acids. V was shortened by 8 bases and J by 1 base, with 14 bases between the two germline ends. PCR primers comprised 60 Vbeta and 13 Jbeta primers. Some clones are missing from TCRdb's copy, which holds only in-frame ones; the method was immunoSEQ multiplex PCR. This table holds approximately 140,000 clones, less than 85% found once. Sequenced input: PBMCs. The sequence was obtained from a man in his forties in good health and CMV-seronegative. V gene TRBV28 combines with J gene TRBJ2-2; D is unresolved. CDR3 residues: CASLDLRMNTGELFF. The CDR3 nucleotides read TGTGCCAGCCTCGATCTCAGGATGAACACCGGGGAGCTGTTTTTT.